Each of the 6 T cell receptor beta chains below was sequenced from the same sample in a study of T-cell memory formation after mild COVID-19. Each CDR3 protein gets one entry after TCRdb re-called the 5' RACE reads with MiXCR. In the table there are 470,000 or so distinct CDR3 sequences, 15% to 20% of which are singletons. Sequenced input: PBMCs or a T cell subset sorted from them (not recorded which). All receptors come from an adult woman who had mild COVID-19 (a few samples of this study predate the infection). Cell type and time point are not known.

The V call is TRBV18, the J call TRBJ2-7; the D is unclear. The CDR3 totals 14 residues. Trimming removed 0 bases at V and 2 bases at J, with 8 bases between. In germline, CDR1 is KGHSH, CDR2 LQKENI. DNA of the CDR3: TGTGCCAGCTCACCACCGTTCGGTACCTACGAGCAGTACTTC. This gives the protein CASSPPFGTYEQYF. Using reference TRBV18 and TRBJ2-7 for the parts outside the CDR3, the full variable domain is NAGVMQNPRHLVRRRGQEARLRCSPMKGHSHVYWYRQLPEEGLKFMVYLQKENIIDESGMPKERFSAEFPKEGPSILRIQQVVRGDSAAYFCASSPPFGTYEQYFGPGTRLTVT.

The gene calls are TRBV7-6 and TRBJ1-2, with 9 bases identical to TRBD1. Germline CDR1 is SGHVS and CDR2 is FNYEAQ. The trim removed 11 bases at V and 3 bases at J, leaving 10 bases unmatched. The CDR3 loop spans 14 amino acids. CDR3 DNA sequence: TGTGCCGTAGGGGGGACAGGGAGAGACTATGGCTACACCTTC. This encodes CAVGGTGRDYGYTF.

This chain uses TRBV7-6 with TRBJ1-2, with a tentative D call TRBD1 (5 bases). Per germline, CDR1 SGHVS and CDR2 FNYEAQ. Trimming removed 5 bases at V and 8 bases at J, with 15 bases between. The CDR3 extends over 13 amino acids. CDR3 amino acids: CASSQGGSGGYTF. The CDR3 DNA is TGTGCCAGCAGCCAGGGAGGTTCGGGGGGCTACACCTTC.

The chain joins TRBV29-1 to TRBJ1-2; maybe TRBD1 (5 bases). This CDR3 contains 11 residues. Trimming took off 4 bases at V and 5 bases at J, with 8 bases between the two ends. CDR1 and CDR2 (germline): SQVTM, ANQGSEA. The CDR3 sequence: CSVGRGYGYTF. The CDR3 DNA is TGCAGCGTTGGTCGGGGGTATGGCTACACCTTC.

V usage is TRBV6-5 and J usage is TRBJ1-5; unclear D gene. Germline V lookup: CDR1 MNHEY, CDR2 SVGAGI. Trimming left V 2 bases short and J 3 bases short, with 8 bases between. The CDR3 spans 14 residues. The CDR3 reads CASSYRQNNQPQHF. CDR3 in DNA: TGTGCCAGCAGTTACCGGCAGAACAATCAGCCCCAGCATTTT.

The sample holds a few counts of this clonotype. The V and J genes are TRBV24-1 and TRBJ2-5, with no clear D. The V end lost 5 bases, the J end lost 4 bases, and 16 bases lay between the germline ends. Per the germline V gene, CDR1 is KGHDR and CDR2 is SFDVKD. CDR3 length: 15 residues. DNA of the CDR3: TGTGCCACCAGTGTTGAATCAAGTGACCGAGAGACCCAGTACTTC. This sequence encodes CATSVESSDRETQYF.